The 6 T cell receptor beta chains presented below share a single source sample, sequenced in a study of blood T cell repertoires in COVID-19. Profiled with immunoSEQ multiplex PCR; TCRdb holds only in-frame clones, not every one. The sample has more than 300,000 clones, about 87% seen once; the top ten hold about 10%. The specimen sequenced was peripheral blood. The source is a woman in her twenties or thirties with COVID-19, enrolled during active disease.

There are a few counts of this clone. The chain joins TRBV18 to TRBJ1-4, with 11 bases matching TRBD1. V trimming: 2 bases; J trimming: 8 bases; junction bases outside the gene matches: 4. The CDR3 contains 15 residues. Germline V lookup: CDR1 KGHSH, CDR2 LQKENI. The CDR3 loop is CASSPGQGAREKLFF. The CDR3 DNA is TGTGCCAGCTCACCAGGACAGGGGGCGAGAGAAAAACTGTTTTTT. The full variable domain, completed using reference TRBV18 and TRBJ1-4, is NAGVMQNPRHLVRRRGQEARLRCSPMKGHSHVYWYRQLPEEGLKFMVYLQKENIIDESGMPKERFSAEFPKEGPSILRIQQVVRGDSAAYFCASSPGQGAREKLFFGSGTQLSVL.

This clone was seen only a few times. The chain carries TRBV7-2 and TRBJ2-7; 9 positions agree with TRBD1. Germline loops: CDR1 SGHTA, CDR2 FQGNSA. The J segment lost 2 bases and the V segment lost 4 bases, leaving 6 bases of the junction unmatched. There are 15 residues in the CDR3. Written as DNA, the CDR3 is TGTGCCAGCAGCTCCCAAGGGACAGGGACCTACGAGCAGTACTTC. Its translation: CASSSQGTGTYEQYF.

The gene calls are TRBV9 and TRBJ1-1, with TRBD1 as a possible D gene (6 bases). The CDR3 contains 15 residues. Germline V CDR1 and CDR2: SGDLS, YYNGEE. Deletions cut 4 bases from V and 2 bases from J, with 15 bases between. The CDR3 DNA is TGTGCCAGCAGCCCCCGGGACAAATTCAACACTGAAGCTTTCTTT. Residues: CASSPRDKFNTEAFF.

The V call is TRBV7-9, the J call TRBJ2-4, with TRBD2 matching 7 bases. The trim removed 2 bases at V and 6 bases at J, leaving 1 base unmatched. The CDR3 loop spans 13 amino acids. The germline V gene encodes CDR1 SEHNR and CDR2 FQNEAQ (reference sequence). In DNA, the CDR3 is TGTGCCAGCAGCTTATCTAGCGGAAACATTCAGTACTTC. It yields the protein CASSLSSGNIQYF.

This chain uses TRBV30 with TRBJ1-2; TRBD1 aligns across 12 bases. CDR3 length: 14 amino acids. Germline assignment: CDR1 GTSNPN and CDR2 SVGIG (reference sequence). V dropped 2 bases and J dropped 5; count of bases not matched to a gene: 3. In DNA form, the CDR3 reads TGTGCCTGGAGTAGGGGACAGGGGGCTTATGGCTACACCTTC. Translating gives CAWSRGQGAYGYTF.

V gene TRBV5-1 combines with J gene TRBJ2-7; the match to TRBD2 covers 16 bases. The trim removed 4 bases at V and 5 bases at J, leaving 6 bases unmatched. The germline gives CDR1 SGHRS, CDR2 YFSETQ. This CDR3 spans 16 amino acids. The CDR3 is CASSRGLAGGQHEQYF. CDR3 in DNA: TGCGCCAGCAGCAGGGGACTAGCGGGAGGGCAGCACGAGCAGTACTTC.